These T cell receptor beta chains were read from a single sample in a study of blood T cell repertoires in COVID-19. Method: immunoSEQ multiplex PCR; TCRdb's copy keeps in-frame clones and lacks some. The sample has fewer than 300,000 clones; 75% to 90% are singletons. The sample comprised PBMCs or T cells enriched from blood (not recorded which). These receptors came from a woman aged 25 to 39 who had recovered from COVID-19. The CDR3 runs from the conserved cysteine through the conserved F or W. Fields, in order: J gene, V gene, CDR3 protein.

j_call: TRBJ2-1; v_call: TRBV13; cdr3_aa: CASSYRDRVVTEQFF
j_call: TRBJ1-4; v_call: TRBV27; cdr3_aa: CASSLSSGTGSFVATNEKLFF
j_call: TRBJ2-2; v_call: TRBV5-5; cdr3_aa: CASSTRLAGVAGELFF
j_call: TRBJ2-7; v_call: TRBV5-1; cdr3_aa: CASSSGQGPRRAYEQYF
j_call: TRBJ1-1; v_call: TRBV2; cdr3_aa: CASSEGGPNTEAFF
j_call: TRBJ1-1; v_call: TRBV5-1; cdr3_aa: CASRHGTANTEAFF
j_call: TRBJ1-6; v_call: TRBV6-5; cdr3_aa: CASGAGRNSPLHF
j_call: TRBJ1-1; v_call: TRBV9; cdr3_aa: CASSVDPIDRTEAFF
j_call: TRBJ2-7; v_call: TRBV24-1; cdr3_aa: CATSDFRTGSYEQYF
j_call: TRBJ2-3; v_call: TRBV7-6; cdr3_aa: CASSQRAQDTQYF
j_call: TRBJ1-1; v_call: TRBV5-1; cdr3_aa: CASSLDPGLGNTEAFF
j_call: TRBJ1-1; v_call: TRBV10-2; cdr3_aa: CASSGRTENTEAFF
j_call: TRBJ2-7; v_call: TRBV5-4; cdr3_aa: CASSHQDSAYEQYF
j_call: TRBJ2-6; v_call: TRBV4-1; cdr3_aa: CASSPLGGDSGANVLTF
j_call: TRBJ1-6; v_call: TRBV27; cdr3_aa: CASSLPNSPLHF
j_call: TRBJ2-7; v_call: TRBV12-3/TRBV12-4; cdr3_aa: CASNLAGAYEQYF
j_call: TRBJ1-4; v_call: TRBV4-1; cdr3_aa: CASSQEPSGQLATNEKLFF
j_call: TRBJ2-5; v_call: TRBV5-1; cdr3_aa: CASSLASGLETQYF
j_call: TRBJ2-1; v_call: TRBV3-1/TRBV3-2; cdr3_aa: CASSQRDRGDEQFF
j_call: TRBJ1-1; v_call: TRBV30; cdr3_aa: CACTGTVTSGEAFF
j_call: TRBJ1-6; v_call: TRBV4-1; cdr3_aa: CASSQESPEANRGPSPLHF
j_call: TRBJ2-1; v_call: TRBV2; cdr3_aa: CASSDAGGPYNEQFF
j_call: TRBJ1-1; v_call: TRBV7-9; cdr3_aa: CASSFAGAEAFF
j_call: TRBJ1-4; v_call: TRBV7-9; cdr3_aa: CASSPGNEKLFF
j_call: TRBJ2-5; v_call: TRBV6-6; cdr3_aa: CASRPPGSRGRETQYF
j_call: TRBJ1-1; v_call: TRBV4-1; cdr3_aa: CASSLGQVISMNTEAFF
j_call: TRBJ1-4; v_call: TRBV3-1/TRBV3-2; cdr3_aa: CASSQATGINEKLFF
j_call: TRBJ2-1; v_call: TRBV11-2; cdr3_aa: CASSLDWQVERQFF
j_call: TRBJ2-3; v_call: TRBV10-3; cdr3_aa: CAISETVQTTDTQYF
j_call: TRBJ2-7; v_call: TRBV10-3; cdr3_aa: CATNDRVGYEQYF
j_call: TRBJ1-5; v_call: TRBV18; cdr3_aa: CASSPDRWGNQPQHF
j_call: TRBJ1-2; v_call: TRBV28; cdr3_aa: CASSLEEGILGYTF
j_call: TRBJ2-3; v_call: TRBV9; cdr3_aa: CASSQTLAGVADTQYF
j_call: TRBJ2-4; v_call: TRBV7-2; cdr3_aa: CASSLTVTKNIQYF
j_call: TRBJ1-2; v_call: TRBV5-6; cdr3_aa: CASSSRGIGRALYGYTF
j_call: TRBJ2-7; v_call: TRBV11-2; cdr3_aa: CASSRGLAGIPNYEQYF
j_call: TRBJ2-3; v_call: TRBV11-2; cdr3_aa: CASSPNTDTQYF
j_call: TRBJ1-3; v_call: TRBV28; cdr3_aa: CASSRDRTSGNTIYF
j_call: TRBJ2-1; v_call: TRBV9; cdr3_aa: CASSVAAGASYNEQFF
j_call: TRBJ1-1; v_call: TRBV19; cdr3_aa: CASSIGGTGGRTEAFF
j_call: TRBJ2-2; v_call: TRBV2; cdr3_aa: CASSVLAGMELFF
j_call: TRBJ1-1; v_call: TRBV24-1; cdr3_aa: CATSDSGQGAFF
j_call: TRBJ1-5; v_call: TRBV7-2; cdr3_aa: CASSYRGDQPQHF
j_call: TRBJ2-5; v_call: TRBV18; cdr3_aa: CASSPGVQGPVETQYF
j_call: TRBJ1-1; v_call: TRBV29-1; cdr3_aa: CSVEEQYVNTEAFF
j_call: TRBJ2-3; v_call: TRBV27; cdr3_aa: CASSYNTDTQYF
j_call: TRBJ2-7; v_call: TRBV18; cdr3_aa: CASSPPGQLYEQYF
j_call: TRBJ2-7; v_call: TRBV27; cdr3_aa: CASSLGVGAYEQYF
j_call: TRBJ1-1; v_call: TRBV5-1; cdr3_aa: CASSLVAGGLGNTEAFF
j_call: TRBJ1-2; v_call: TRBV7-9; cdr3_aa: CASSPGTGYGYTF
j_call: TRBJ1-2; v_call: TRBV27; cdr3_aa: CASSHGDRVHGYTF
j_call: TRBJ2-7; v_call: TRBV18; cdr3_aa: CASSPKTGGVKYEQYF
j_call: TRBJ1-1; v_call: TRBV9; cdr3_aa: CASTQSGTGNTEAFF